The 31 T cell receptor beta chains presented below share a single source sample, sequenced in a study of CD8 T cells in Susac syndrome (dated by TCRdb to between 2018 and 2021). The library came from the immunoSEQ multiplex PCR assay. RNA was extracted with the RNeasy kit and roughly 0.45 to 1 ug was reverse transcribed using random hexamers. Clones were called with MiXCR by TCRdb after fastp trimmed the public reads at Q25, and only in-frame beta chains were retained. Each record represents a unique CDR3 protein, reported with the most common genes and DNA among its rows. Across this sample there are about 190,000 distinct CDR3 sequences, with about 95% seen only once. The ten largest account for about 0.17% of the sample. The sample taken for sequencing was CD8+ T cells from PBMCs. Every receptor here comes from a human donor with Susac syndrome.

The J gene is TRBJ2-7, the V gene TRBV29-1; D remains unclear. The CDR3 spans 15 residues. V dropped 1 base and J dropped 4 bases, with 17 bases sitting between them. CDR1 and CDR2 from the germline V gene are SQVTM and ANQGSEA. The CDR3 DNA sequence: TGCAGCGTTGAAGTCTTAGGGCTAGAAAAATACGAGCAGTACTTC. Its protein is CSVEVLGLEKYEQYF.

This chain uses TRBV7-9 with TRBJ2-5; 7 bases agree with TRBD1. Trimming took 3 bases from V and 4 from J; bases not matched to a gene: 5. The CDR3 extends over 14 amino acids. Germline V gene sequence: CDR1 SEHNR, CDR2 FQNEAQ (reference sequence). The CDR3 here is CASSFGRGSETQYF. For the CDR3, the DNA is TGTGCCAGCAGCTTCGGCAGGGGGTCAGAGACCCAGTACTTC.

The chain employs TRBV11-1 and TRBJ2-5; TRBD1 matches 10 bases. The CDR3 is 15 residues long. The V gene end was trimmed by 1 base and the J gene end by 10 bases; junction bases not matched to a gene: 9. Germline V CDR1 and CDR2: SGHAT, FQDESV (reference sequence). The CDR3 protein is CASSLETTGGSDQYF. DNA of the CDR3: TGTGCCAGCAGCTTAGAAACGACAGGGGGCAGCGACCAGTACTTC.

The chain is built from TRBV12-3 or TRBV12-4 and TRBJ1-5; possibly TRBD1 for D (5 bases). Trimming took off 5 bases at V and 6 bases at J, with 11 bases between the two ends. The length of the CDR3 is 13 residues. The DNA for the CDR3 is TGTGCCAGCAGTCCAGGGTATCGTCAGCCCCAGCATTTT. This translates into CASSPGYRQPQHF.

This chain uses TRBV5-1 with TRBJ1-2, with D possibly TRBD1 on 6 matching bases. This CDR3 has 15 amino acids. The ends were cut back, 7 bases at V and 0 bases at J, with 16 bases in the middle. Germline V lookup: CDR1 SGHRS, CDR2 YFSETQ. The DNA for the CDR3 is TGCGCCAGCGCATTGGGGGCAGTCTCTAACTATGGCTACACCTTC. Its translation: CASALGAVSNYGYTF. Based on the CDR3 plus reference TRBV5-1 and TRBJ1-2, the full variable domain is KAGVTQTPRYLIKTRGQQVTLSCSPISGHRSVSWYQQTPGQGLQFLFEYFSETQRNKGNFPGRFSGRQFSNSRSEMNVSTLELGDSALYLCASALGAVSNYGYTFGSGTRLTVV.

This clonotype was seen only once. J is TRBJ1-2 and V is TRBV12-3 or TRBV12-4; no clear D. The CDR3 totals 13 residues. Trimming shortened V by 2 bases and J by 2 bases, and 6 bases separated the two germline ends. CDR3 region: CASSLNTNYGYTF. In DNA form, the CDR3 reads TGTGCCAGCAGTTTAAACACAAACTATGGCTACACCTTC.

The chain employs TRBV4-1 and TRBJ2-5; TRBD1 matches at 9 bases. This CDR3 is built from 17 residues. Germline loops: CDR1 MGHRA, CDR2 YSYEKL. V gave up 4 bases and J gave up 1 base; unmatched junction bases: 10. The CDR3 loop is CASSLTTGTGFQETQYF. The CDR3, as DNA: TGCGCCAGCAGCCTCACTACAGGGACAGGGTTCCAAGAGACCCAGTACTTC.

The count of this clonotype is one. The chain joins TRBV5-8 to TRBJ2-7; 8 nucleotides agree with TRBD2. J gave up 3 bases and V 4 bases, and 12 bases lay outside the gene matches. CDR1 is SGHTS, CDR2 YDEGEE, per germline. The CDR3 is 16 residues long. The CDR3 DNA reads as TGTGCCAGCAGCCTGGGGGTGGCGGGAGGTTACTACGAGCAGTACTTC. Protein product: CASSLGVAGGYYEQYF. The complete variable domain, with remaining parts taken from reference TRBV5-8 and TRBJ2-7, reads EAGVTQSPTHLIKTRGQQATLRCSPISGHTSVYWYQQALGLGLQFLLWYDEGEERNRGNFPPRFSGRQFPNYSSELNVNALELEDSALYLCASSLGVAGGYYEQYFGPGTRLTVT.

This chain uses TRBV12-3 or TRBV12-4 with TRBJ1-2; D gene unclear. The V end was cut by 6 bases, the J end by 1 base, with 12 bases between. This CDR3 is built from 14 residues. The CDR3, as DNA: TGTGCCAGCAGCAAAATGGACGGTAACTATGGCTACACCTTC. Translating it yields CASSKMDGNYGYTF.

The chain joins TRBV20-1 to TRBJ2-7; D possibly matches TRBD1 or TRBD2 (6 bases each). The V end was cut by 0 bases, the J end by 3 bases, with 12 bases between. Germline CDR1 and CDR2: DFQATT and SNEGSKA (reference sequence). The CDR3 consists of 14 residues. The CDR3 bases are TGCAGTGCTAGAGATAGGGGGAGGCTCTACGAGCAGTACTTC. This translates into CSARDRGRLYEQYF.

This rearrangement joins TRBV13 to TRBJ1-5; possible D gene TRBD1, 6 bases. Germline V gives CDR1 PRHDT, CDR2 FYEKMQ (reference sequence). The CDR3 has 15 amino acids. Trimming pared 3 bases from V and 1 base from J, leaving 10 bases between. The CDR3 spells CASSFGGSSNQPQHF. The CDR3 bases are TGTGCCAGCAGCTTTGGGGGCTCGAGCAATCAGCCCCAGCATTTT.

The chain is built from TRBV5-6 and TRBJ2-5; 8 nucleotides match TRBD1. The V and J ends lost 2 bases and 4 bases, in that order; junction bases with no gene match: 10. From germline, CDR1 is SGHDT and CDR2 YYEEEE. This CDR3 comprises 16 residues. CDR3 amino acids: CASSLPTGQELETQYF. Here the CDR3 DNA reads TGTGCCAGCAGCTTACCGACGGGACAGGAACTAGAGACCCAGTACTTC. The whole variable domain, filled in from reference TRBV5-6 and TRBJ2-5, reads DAGVTQSPTHLIKTRGQQVTLRCSPKSGHDTVSWYQQALGQGPQFIFQYYEEEERQRGNFPDRFSGHQFPNYSSELNVNALLLGDSALYLCASSLPTGQELETQYFGPGTRLLVL.

This clonotype was seen more than once but under ten times. This chain joins TRBV29-1 and TRBJ2-7; TRBD1 is a possible D gene (6 bases). The CDR3 loop spans 12 amino acids. Germline V gene data show CDR1 as SQVTM and CDR2 as ANQGSEA. Between the trimmed V and J ends, which lost 7 bases and 2 bases, there was a span of 12 bases. In DNA, the CDR3 is TGCAGCGGGAGGACAGATGCCTACGAGCAGTACTTC. This sequence encodes CSGRTDAYEQYF.

The chain recombines TRBV6-5 with TRBJ1-2; 8 nucleotides line up with TRBD1. The ends lost 0 bases at V and 8 bases at J; junction bases unmatched: 14. From germline, CDR1 is MNHEY and CDR2 SVGAGI. The CDR3 spans 17 residues. The CDR3 DNA reads TGTGCCAGCAGTTACTCGGGTCCGGGACAGGATCCGGAAGGCTACACCTTC. This gives the protein CASSYSGPGQDPEGYTF.

The genes are TRBV13 and TRBJ2-7; D uncertain. The V gene's germline CDR1 is PRHDT and CDR2 FYEKMQ (reference sequence). Trimming removed 4 bases at V and 3 bases at J, with 10 bases between. The CDR3 is made up of 13 amino acids. The CDR3 bases are TGTGCCAGCAGCTCCTTGCCGAACTACGAGCAGTACTTC. Protein sequence: CASSSLPNYEQYF.

V usage is TRBV3-1 and J usage is TRBJ1-1; TRBD1 aligns across 9 bases. The CDR3 is 12 amino acids. Trimming took 1 base from V and 11 from J; bases not matched to a gene: 2. Per the germline V gene, CDR1 is LGHDT and CDR2 is YNNKEL (reference sequence). CDR3 nucleotide sequence: TGTGCCAGCAGCCAAGCAGGGACAGGGGCTTTCTTT. Its translation is CASSQAGTGAFF.

In this sample, this clonotype turned up once. The gene calls are TRBV25-1 and TRBJ2-2; D assignment may be TRBD1 or TRBD2 (5 bases each). The CDR3 has 14 residues. V lost 3 bases and J 4 bases, leaving 9 bases between the germline ends. Looked up from germline, CDR1 is MGHDK and CDR2 is SYGVNS. CDR3 DNA sequence: TGTGCCAGCAGTGAGGGGACGGCCACCGGGGAGCTGTTTTTT. As protein: CASSEGTATGELFF.

The V call is TRBV12-3 or TRBV12-4, the J call TRBJ2-1; D is perhaps TRBD2 (6 bases). The CDR3 extends over 13 amino acids. The V gene lost 6 bases and the J gene lost 6 bases, with 12 bases spanning the gap. Here the CDR3 DNA reads TGTGCCAGCAGCCCTGGAGGGCCCAATGAGCAGTTCTTC. The encoded protein is CASSPGGPNEQFF.

The chain carries TRBV15 and TRBJ1-5, with D perhaps TRBD1 (5 bases). CDR1 is LNHNV and CDR2 is YYDKDF in the germline V gene (reference sequence). Trimming pared 5 bases from V and 3 bases from J, leaving 11 bases between. The CDR3 is made up of 14 amino acids. DNA for the CDR3: TGTGCCACCAGCCTCGAAGGGGTCAATCAGCCCCAGCATTTT. Its protein is CATSLEGVNQPQHF.

The rearrangement links TRBV28 to TRBJ2-7; D not certain. Germline CDR1 MDHEN, CDR2 SYDVKM. Trimming cost V 3 bases and J 5 bases, with 8 bases left between them. The CDR3 is made up of 12 amino acids. This CDR3 is CASSFPLNEQYF. CDR3 DNA sequence: TGTGCCAGCAGTTTTCCCCTTAACGAGCAGTACTTC.

The rearrangement joins TRBV29-1 to TRBJ1-2; a weak D match, TRBD1 (6 bases). Germline values: CDR1 SQVTM, CDR2 ANQGSEA. The CDR3 has 15 amino acids. Trimming pared 1 base from V and 5 bases from J, leaving 17 bases between. CDR3 sequence reads: CSVEVGGSVPYGYTF. For the CDR3, the DNA is TGCAGCGTTGAAGTGGGGGGCAGCGTCCCTTATGGCTACACCTTC.

This clonotype was observed once. The rearrangement links TRBV2 to TRBJ1-2; D ambiguous. The CDR3 spans 14 residues. V dropped 8 bases and J dropped 4 bases, with 17 bases sitting between them. Per the germline V gene, CDR1 is SNHLY and CDR2 is FYNNEI. The CDR3 loop reads CASFSQRTAYGYTF. The CDR3 coding sequence is TGTGCCAGCTTTAGCCAACGGACCGCCTATGGCTACACCTTC.

As for this clonotype: The junction shows a germline mismatch at one end, possibly a read error. This sequence joins TRBV6-1 and TRBJ2-7, with D possibly TRBD2 on 6 matching bases. This CDR3 is 13 amino acids long. CDR1 is MNHNS, CDR2 SASEGT, per germline. The CDR3 region has the DNA TGTGCCAGCACTGAAGGGACTGCCTACAAGCAGTACTTC. Translating it yields CASTEGTAYKQYF.

This chain connects TRBV12-5 to TRBJ1-5, with D unresolved. CDR3 size: 13 residues. V was trimmed by 1 base and J by 8 bases, leaving 9 bases between them. From germline, CDR1 is LGHNT and CDR2 FRNRAP. This chain's CDR3 is CASGLGTVEPQHF. The CDR3 DNA reads TGTGCTAGTGGTTTGGGAACCGTCGAGCCCCAGCATTTT. Full variable domain (missing parts from reference TRBV12-5 and TRBJ1-5): DARVTQTPRHKVTEMGQEVTMRCQPILGHNTVFWYRQTMMQGLELLAYFRNRAPLDDSGMPKDRFSAEMPDATLATLKIQPSEPRDSAVYFCASGLGTVEPQHFGDGTRLSIL.

V gene TRBV3-1 combines with J gene TRBJ2-7; D remains ambiguous. The CDR3 extends over 14 amino acids. V lost 1 base to trimming and J lost 5 bases, with 12 bases between them. Germline CDR1 is LGHDT and CDR2 is YNNKEL (reference sequence). Written as DNA, the CDR3 is TGTGCCAGCAGCCAAGGGGCAGGCTTCCACGAGCAGTACTTC. Its protein product is CASSQGAGFHEQYF.

This chain links TRBV27 with TRBJ1-2; D uncertain. V lost 6 bases and J 0 bases, leaving 11 bases between the germline ends. CDR1 MNHEY and CDR2 SMNVEV come from the germline V gene (reference sequence). The CDR3 covers 14 residues. The CDR3 loop reads CASRPGLANYGYTF. The CDR3 nucleotides are TGTGCCAGCAGGCCGGGGTTGGCTAACTATGGCTACACCTTC.

The chain joins TRBV20-1 to TRBJ1-2, with 7 bases fitting TRBD1. J was trimmed by 3 bases and V by 5 bases; bases with no gene match: 12. CDR1 is DFQATT, CDR2 SNEGSKA, per germline (reference sequence). The CDR3 is made up of 15 amino acids. CDR3 sequence: CSAPDRDRSYYGYTF. The CDR3 bases are TGCAGTGCTCCAGATCGGGACAGATCTTACTATGGCTACACCTTC.

The V gene is TRBV29-1, the J gene TRBJ2-5; 7 nucleotides line up with TRBD2. Germline V gene data show CDR1 as SQVTM and CDR2 as ANQGSEA. The J segment lost 5 bases and the V segment lost 4 bases, leaving 13 bases of the junction unmatched. The CDR3 is made up of 15 amino acids. The CDR3 here is CSVGTSGSGWETQYF. For the CDR3, the DNA is TGCAGCGTTGGGACCTCCGGTAGCGGGTGGGAGACCCAGTACTTC.

For this clonotype: The junction and the germline gene differ at one end; a read error may be behind it. The chain links TRBV7-9 to TRBJ1-4; D remains ambiguous. The CDR3 is made up of 15 amino acids. Germline CDR1 and CDR2: SEHNR and FQNEAQ (reference sequence). CDR3 in DNA: TGTGCCAGCAGCGGCTGGGAAGGGTCTAACGAAAAACTGTTTTTT. It encodes CASSGWEGSNEKLFF.

The gene calls are TRBV7-2 and TRBJ1-5; TRBD1 matches at 7 bases. The CDR3 totals 14 residues. Germline loops: CDR1 SGHTA, CDR2 FQGNSA. V lost 5 bases, J lost 5 bases, and 6 bases stayed unmatched. CDR3 protein: CASSGDRDHQPQHF. DNA of the CDR3: TGTGCCAGCAGCGGGGACAGAGATCATCAGCCCCAGCATTTT. Full variable domain (remainder filled in from reference TRBV7-2 and TRBJ1-5): GAGVSQSPSNKVTEKGKDVELRCDPISGHTALYWYRQSLGQGLEFLIYFQGNSAPDKSGLPSDRFSAERTGGSVSTLTIQRTQQEDSAVYLCASSGDRDHQPQHFGDGTRLSIL.

The CDR3 is CASSAGTSRSDTQYF. For the CDR3, the DNA is TGTGCCAGCAGTGCCGGGACTAGCAGGTCAGATACGCAGTATTTT. This chain connects TRBV5-4 to TRBJ2-3; 9 nucleotides agree with TRBD2. The trim removed 5 bases at V and 4 bases at J, leaving 8 bases unmatched. Germline V gives CDR1 SGHNT, CDR2 YYREEE (reference sequence). CDR3 length equals 15 residues.